This T cell receptor (beta chain) is from a study of T cell repertoires in cytomegalovirus infection. Points from the study as a whole: Predominance within the ex vivo response was attributable to HLA-C-restricted CMV-specific TCR beta clonotypes.

Germline values: CDR1 MGHRA, CDR2 YSYEKL. The V gene lost 0 bases and the J gene lost 2 bases, with 5 bases spanning the gap. CDR3 length: 14 amino acids. A single record per CDR3 protein comes from TCRdb applying MiXCR to the reads. The data contain about 260,000 distinct CDR3 sequences, around 9% of them singletons. This clonotype was recorded many times. Antigen: not known. The chain uses TRBV4-1 and TRBJ1-3, with D unclear. This receptor was identified in a human donor in good health (CMV status not recorded). Some clones in this sample may be carry-over from other donors' samples. The sample was PBMCs. CDR3 nucleotides: TGCGCCAGCAGCCAAGAGAGGGCTGGAAACACCATATATTTT. Translated: CASSQERAGNTIYF.